This T cell receptor (beta chain) derives from a study of persistence of HIV-infected CD4 T cells (dated by TCRdb to 2020 to 2022). For the wider study: CMV- and HIV-1 Gag-responding CD4+ T cells were isolated from ART-treated individuals so that antigen-driven clonal expansion of HIV-1-infected cells could be examined. Peripheral blood samples of up to roughly 200 mL were obtained at multiple time points, with the exception of two participants, for whom leukapheresis was performed at a single time point. TCRbeta sequencing assessed the clonality of all cells in each sorted population, while proviral sequencing assessed the clonality of infected cells. The TCR cluster analysis across participants included about 8 participants for CMV and six or seven participants for Gag. Participants had been on suppressive ART for a median of 8 years.

Points on this clone: It has no known antigen specificity. Base qualities were left out, and no much larger clone turns up one base away.

Deletion took 4 bases off V and 0 bases off J, with a span of 8 bases between the germline ends. CDR1 SGHNT and CDR2 YYREEE were looked up in the germline V gene (reference sequence). Reading from cysteine to phenylalanine, the CDR3 counts 13 amino acids. CDR3 DNA is the only sequence kept; it has 39 bases, read in frame from the first base. The immunoSEQ hsTCRB assay version 4, run in survey mode, was used to sequence TCRbeta repertoires from genomic DNA. Genomic DNA was diluted to approximately 11 ng/uL, and up to 1 ug per sample was used for TCRbeta sequencing. In the paper's pipeline: Analysis of the TCRbeta data was done in ImmunoSeq Analyzer 3.0, and diversity was computed on productive nucleotide rearrangements. Lower-bound TCR diversity was estimated with the improved Chao index, and clonality with the Gini coefficient using the Immunarch R package. Different nucleotide rearrangements encoding the same CDR3beta amino acid sequence were treated as distinct clonotypes. Differential abundance analysis found TCRbeta sequences that were significantly enriched in antigen-responding cells compared with anti-CD3/anti-CD28-activated cells. GLIPH2 grouped TCRs by predicted peptide-MHC specificity, both within each participant and across combined participant data sets. The immuneACCESS repertoire file appears here via TCRdb, limited to in-frame rearrangements. These files lack a portion of the clones; in checked studies, under half of the deficit traces to unresolved V genes, and the cause of the others is not known. The V and J calls and clone size were taken over from that table, and D and trimming were inferred from the DNA. The sample includes 25,000 to 35,000 clones, with approximately 78% observed a single time. The leading ten clones occupy roughly 0.8% of the sample.

The sample's treatment or condition, from its label and the paper: suppressive antiretroviral therapy. Lysates of CMV-infected fibroblasts were used at approximately 10 ug/mL for cell stimulation. Memory populations depleted of antigen-responding cells were obtained by sorting nonresponding CD40L-negative CD69-negative CD45RO-high memory CD4+ T cells. Participants were HIV-1-infected adults who started suppressive ART during chronic infection. For at least 4 years, the participants' plasma HIV-1 RNA had been undetectable, below 50 copies/mL. To be included, participants needed a CD4+ T cell count above 400 cells/uL and a positive CMV serology. Before stimulation, PBMCs were isolated using density centrifugation and depleted of CD8+ T cells. For 15 to 20 hours, CD8-depleted PBMCs were stimulated with anti-CD28/CD49d costimulation, a CD40-blocking antibody, and enfuvirtide, which was added to prevent new infections. Cell sorting was performed on a Beckman Coulter MoFlo Legacy or XDP sorter, and dead cells were excluded with propidium iodide. The QIAamp DNA Mini Kit was used for genomic DNA extraction from samples above one million cells, and the Quick-DNA Microprep Kit was used otherwise.

Broader findings and caveats from the paper: Degenerate expanded CDR3beta sequences were enriched in antigen-responding cells, suggesting convergent selection of CD4+ responses to CMV and Gag. TCRbeta richness in CMV- and Gag-responding cells was significantly lower than in anti-CD3/anti-CD28-responding cells; CMV-responding cells had higher oligoclonality than CD3/CD28-stimulated and Gag-responding cells. Because the TCR analyses were done in bulk, restricting them to just the rare CMV-responding cells that actually carried HIV-1 proviruses was not possible. Few individuals were included in the study, and only a limited range of antigens was tested. A correlation was observed between TCR oligoclonality and proviral oligoclonality within the same sorted populations.

This clonotype was sampled from an adult woman with HIV who was CMV-seropositive. Here the chain combines TRBV5-4 and TRBJ2-7; the D gene remains uncertain. The source was CD4+ T cells sorted from PBMCs after approximately 19-hour stimulation, collected from a patient who received antiretroviral therapy. Per the publication, the cell subset or site label means: CD40L-CD69- CD45RO-high memory CD4 T cells not responding to CMV lysate. The DNA sequence is TGTGCCAGCAGCAAGGAGTTCTCCTACGAGCAGTACTTC. This yields the protein CASSKEFSYEQYF. The entire variable domain, with the stretches around the CDR3 drawn from the reference TRBV5-4 and TRBJ2-7 proteins, is ETGVTQSPTHLIKTRGQQVTLRCSSQSGHNTVSWYQQALGQGPQFIFQYYREEENGRGNFPPRFSGLQFPNYSSELNVNALELDDSALYLCASSKEFSYEQYFGPGTRLTVT.